The source of this TCR beta chain is a study of T cells in localized non-small cell lung cancer (dated by TCRdb to about 2020). For context, the study as a whole: The study analyzed T cell repertoires of approximately 240 early-stage NSCLC patients, comparing tumors and uninvolved tumor-adjacent lungs. The cohort comprised approximately 240 treatment-naïve NSCLC patients with resected, localized lung tumors. The mean age of the NSCLC patients was around 67 years, with 130 or so men and around 100 women. Overall study outcomes, separate from this receptor: Because multi-region sequencing of the tumors was not done, intratumor heterogeneity could not be ruled out. Uninvolved tumor-adjacent lung showed the highest T cell clonality, higher than tumor, which suggests more focused antigenic responses in the adjacent lung. A median of approximately 55 of the top 100 tumor clones were detected in paired uninvolved adjacent lung, and around 27 of these tumor clones were also found among the top 100 clones of the paired uninvolved adjacent lung. Higher blood T cell density associated with longer overall survival, while higher adjacent-lung clonality associated with shorter survival. Since the design was exploratory, TCR variables were selected using unadjusted p-values with no false-discovery rate correction.

CDR3 length: 16 amino acids, cysteine to phenylalanine. Just CDR3 DNA is preserved here, 48 bases in frame from base 1. V drops 0 bases and J drops 6 bases, leaving 18 bases in between. CDR1 and CDR2, looked up from the germline V gene (reference sequence), are GTSNPN and SVGIG. Remarks on this clone: This receptor's antigen is unknown. The sample holds no much larger clone one base away, and base qualities are not on file.

TCR beta CDR3 regions were sequenced from DNA using the immunoSEQ Assay. The study's processing was this. T cell density was computed as TCR beta template counts normalized to usable DNA estimated by amplifying housekeeping genes. The preseqR package was used to estimate richness by extrapolating to 400,000 templates for PBMC samples and to 120,000 templates for tissue samples. Clonality was taken to be one minus Pielou's evenness. Differential abundance testing on productive amino-acid clonotypes, with a minimum total count of 5 and an alpha of 0.1, was used to identify tissue-enriched TCRs. The Jaccard Index and the Morisita Overlap Index were used to measure repertoire overlap between compartments. GLIPH clustered TCR beta CDR3s with public tetramer-defined viral CDR3s; viral motifs required at least three viral sequences plus V-gene enrichment. Sourced from immuneACCESS, this table was stored by TCRdb with only in-frame sequences that have V and J called. A share of the clones is absent; for the studies checked, an unresolved V gene accounts for under half, and the remainder has no known explanation. V, J and clone size are those of that table, while D and trimming were read from the DNA. This sample lists under 1,500 clones; less than 25% were detected once. Around 16% of the sample comes from the top ten.

Two independent pathologists confirmed that the uninvolved adjacent lung, which was taken at least 2 cm from the tumor margin, was free of atypia. At diagnosis, peripheral blood, uninvolved tumor-adjacent lung and tumor were collected and were preserved as a mix of fresh-frozen and FFPE material. The TCR was taken from an older female donor with stage I squamous cell lung carcinoma. Sample: normal lung tissue next to the tumor, taken before any cancer treatment. The sequence joins TRBV30 to TRBJ2-1, and possibly TRBD1, on 6 matching bases. The CDR3 reads as follows: CAWSVGSGARGNEQFF. The nucleotides read TGTGCCTGGAGTGTAGGGTCAGGGGCTAGAGGCAATGAGCAGTTCTTC. Outside the CDR3, residues come from the reference TRBV30 and TRBJ2-1 proteins, so the full variable domain is: SQTIHQWPATLVQPVGSPLSLECTVEGTSNPNLYWYRQAAGRGLQLLFYSVGIGQISSEVPQNLSASRPQDRQFILSSKKLLLSDSGFYLCAWSVGSGARGNEQFFGPGTRLTVL.